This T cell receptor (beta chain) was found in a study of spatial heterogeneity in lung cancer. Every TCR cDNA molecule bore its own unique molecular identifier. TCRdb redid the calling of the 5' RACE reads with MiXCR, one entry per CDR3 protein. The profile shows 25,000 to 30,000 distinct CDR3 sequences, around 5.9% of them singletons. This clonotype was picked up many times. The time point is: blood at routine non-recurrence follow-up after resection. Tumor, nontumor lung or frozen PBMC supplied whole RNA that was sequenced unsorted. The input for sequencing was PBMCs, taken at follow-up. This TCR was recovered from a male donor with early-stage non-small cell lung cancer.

CDR3 DNA sequence: TGTGCCAGCAGGGCATGGACCTATGGCTACACCTTC. This translates into CASRAWTYGYTF. This chain joins TRBV6-2 or TRBV6-3 and TRBJ1-2; D is uncertain. The CDR3 spans 12 residues. The germline CDR1 and CDR2 sequences are MNHEY and SVGEGT. The V and J ends lost 6 bases and 4 bases respectively, with 9 bases between them.